Reported below is one T cell receptor beta chain. The data were obtained in a study of blood T cell repertoires in COVID-19. In germline, CDR1 is SGHVS, CDR2 FQNEAQ. J gave up 5 bases and V 3 bases, and 7 bases lay outside the gene matches. This CDR3 comprises 15 residues. Measured with immunoSEQ multiplex PCR; TCRdb has only the in-frame clones, and not every one. The table shows approximately 93,000 clones, with about nine tenths occurring only once. The sequenced material came from peripheral blood. The TCR originated in a human donor in a cohort sampled during active COVID-19. The V and J genes are TRBV7-8 and TRBJ2-7; the match to TRBD1 covers 10 bases. CDR3 sequence reads: CASSLGDRGRHEQYF. In nucleotides, the CDR3 is TGTGCCAGCAGCTTGGGGGACAGGGGACGCCACGAGCAGTACTTC.